This TCR beta chain came from a study of blood T cell repertoires in COVID-19. Study-level information: The origin of the acute and convalescent COVID-19 samples was the United States, Italy and Spain. From T cells, B-cell-depleted T cells, or PBMCs came the material, which was cDNA or gDNA.

The CDR3 spans 17 residues. Germline V CDR1 and CDR2: SGHRS, YFSETQ. Trimming took 3 bases from V and 4 from J; bases not matched to a gene: 13. Method: immunoSEQ multiplex PCR; TCRdb's copy keeps in-frame clones and lacks some. The table records about 160,000 clones, just under 90% of them present only once. The sample comprised peripheral blood. This receptor was taken from a woman aged 70-85 years with COVID-19, enrolled during active disease. This chain links TRBV5-1 with TRBJ1-2; TRBD1 agrees at 9 bases. This CDR3 reads CASSSDGTGYSFYGYTF. CDR3 nucleotide sequence: TGCGCCAGCAGCTCCGACGGGACAGGGTATTCATTCTATGGCTACACCTTC.